These 26 T cell receptor beta chains were all obtained from the same sample, sequenced in a study of blood T cell repertoires in COVID-19. Measured with immunoSEQ multiplex PCR; TCRdb has only the in-frame clones, and not every one. The sample has a few hundred thousand clones; about 90% are singletons. Specimen: PBMCs or T cells enriched from blood (not recorded which). The receptors were gathered from a woman in her forties or fifties who had been exposed to COVID-19.

In its sample, this clone was seen a few times. The V and J genes are TRBV23-1 and TRBJ1-6; D may be TRBD1 (5 bases). TRBV23-1 has ORF status, its function being uncertain. V dropped 0 bases and J dropped 2 bases, with 17 bases sitting between them. The CDR3 spans 19 residues. The CDR3 sequence: CASSQSNVGGVAYNSPLHF. CDR3 DNA sequence: TGCGCCAGCAGTCAATCGAATGTTGGGGGGGTGGCCTATAATTCACCCCTCCACTTT.

This clone was seen just once. The chain recombines TRBV7-9 with TRBJ1-2; tentative D call: TRBD1 (5 bases). Germline CDR1 and CDR2: SEHNR and FQNEAQ (reference sequence). V gave up 1 base and J gave up 8 bases, with 11 bases separating them. The CDR3 is 13 amino acids. This CDR3 is CASSLGQGSGYTF. DNA for the CDR3: TGTGCCAGCAGCTTAGGGCAGGGCAGCGGCTACACCTTC.

The rearrangement joins TRBV30 to TRBJ2-1, with a tentative D call TRBD2 (5 bases). This CDR3 contains 15 residues. Germline CDR1 GTSNPN, CDR2 SVGIG (reference sequence). V gave up 2 bases and J gave up 4 bases, with 15 bases separating them. The DNA of the CDR3 is TGTGCCTGGAGTCCAGACTACGGCTTATACAATGAGCAGTTCTTC. Its translation: CAWSPDYGLYNEQFF.

The rearrangement joins TRBV28 to TRBJ2-1; 7 nucleotides align to TRBD1. Germline lookup yields CDR1 MDHEN and CDR2 SYDVKM. The junction had 4 bases not matched to a gene; V was cut back by 5 bases and J by 6 bases. The CDR3 spans 13 residues. CDR3 amino acids: CASSTTGRNEQFF. In DNA, the CDR3 is TGTGCCAGCAGTACGACAGGGCGCAATGAGCAGTTCTTC.

The chain carries TRBV10-3 and TRBJ2-1, with TRBD1 identical over 9 bases. The CDR3 has 16 residues. The trim removed 4 bases at V and 5 bases at J, leaving 9 bases unmatched. Per germline, CDR1 ENHRY and CDR2 SYGVKD. The CDR3 protein is CAISGGQGRLNNEQFF. The CDR3 coding sequence is TGTGCCATCAGTGGGGGACAGGGAAGACTGAACAATGAGCAGTTCTTC.

The rearrangement joins TRBV5-6 to TRBJ1-1; 11 nucleotides align to TRBD1. With V trimmed by 2 bases and J by 5 bases, 2 bases remained unmatched. This CDR3 has 14 amino acids. Per germline, CDR1 SGHDT and CDR2 YYEEEE. DNA for the CDR3: TGTGCCAGCAGCTTAGGGACAGGGGGTACTGAAGCTTTCTTT. This gives the protein CASSLGTGGTEAFF. Variable domain in full (rest from reference TRBV5-6 and TRBJ1-1): DAGVTQSPTHLIKTRGQQVTLRCSPKSGHDTVSWYQQALGQGPQFIFQYYEEEERQRGNFPDRFSGHQFPNYSSELNVNALLLGDSALYLCASSLGTGGTEAFFGQGTRLTVV.

This clone was counted only a few times. The chain has TRBV27 and TRBJ1-4; D possibly corresponds to TRBD1 (6 bases). Germline CDR1 reads MNHEY; CDR2 reads SMNVEV (reference sequence). The CDR3 length is 19 residues. V lost 1 base, J lost 0 bases, and 18 bases lay in between. The chain's CDR3 is CASSLWFWGPTATNEKLFF. As DNA, the CDR3 is TGTGCCAGCAGTTTATGGTTCTGGGGGCCAACTGCAACTAATGAAAAACTGTTTTTT.

The chain uses TRBV19 and TRBJ1-5; 9 nucleotides match TRBD1. The CDR3 has 17 amino acids. Germline CDR1 is LNHDA and CDR2 is SQIVND (reference sequence). With 1 base clipped from V and 1 base from J, the junction kept 5 bases outside the gene matches. The chain's CDR3 is CASSIGRDRESNQPQHF. CDR3 nucleotides: TGTGCCAGTAGTATAGGCCGGGACAGGGAAAGCAATCAGCCCCAGCATTTT.

This clone has a single count. The chain recombines TRBV6-1 with TRBJ1-5; D may be TRBD1 (5 bases). This CDR3 contains 14 residues. Trimming took off 2 bases at V and 4 bases at J, with 9 bases between the two ends. Germline V gene sequence: CDR1 MNHNS, CDR2 SASEGT. CDR3 bases: TGTGCCAGCAGTGAACGACAGCTAAATCAGCCCCAGCATTTT. It translates to CASSERQLNQPQHF.

Only one count was recorded for this clone. The chain is built from TRBV7-2 and TRBJ2-6, with D perhaps matching TRBD1 (6 bases). The length of the CDR3 is 14 residues. In germline, CDR1 is SGHTA, CDR2 FQGNSA. V was cut by 7 bases and J by 1 base, with 8 bases left in between. The chain's CDR3 is CASNRDSGANVLTF. DNA for the CDR3: TGTGCCAGCAACAGGGATTCTGGGGCCAACGTCCTGACTTTC.

The chain is built from TRBV7-9 and TRBJ2-3; 10 bases agree with TRBD1. The CDR3 extends over 17 amino acids. V lost 5 bases and J lost 7; bases outside the gene matches: 15. Germline V gene lookup returns CDR1 SEHNR and CDR2 FQNEAQ (reference sequence). In nucleotides, the CDR3 is TGTGCCAGCAGCCCTCGGACAGGGGGGACGCACGTGAATACGCAGTATTTT. Translated, it gives CASSPRTGGTHVNTQYF.

This chain joins TRBV10-3 and TRBJ2-7; TRBD2 might be the D (5 bases). CDR3 size: 14 residues. CDR1 and CDR2 (germline): ENHRY, SYGVKD. V lost 4 bases and J lost 1, with 11 bases in between. This chain's CDR3 is CAISVGGESYEQYF. CDR3 DNA sequence: TGTGCCATCAGTGTCGGTGGGGAGTCCTACGAGCAGTACTTC.

The J gene is TRBJ1-3, the V gene TRBV30; the D is unclear. CDR3 size: 15 residues. V lost 0 bases, J lost 0 bases, and 9 bases lay in between. Looked up from germline, CDR1 is GTSNPN and CDR2 is SVGIG (reference sequence). CDR3 loop: CAWSVRTFSGNTIYF. CDR3 DNA: TGTGCCTGGAGTGTACGGACTTTCTCTGGAAACACCATATATTTT.

This chain connects TRBV5-1 to TRBJ1-3; 8 nucleotides align to TRBD1. The CDR3 covers 24 residues. Per the germline V gene, CDR1 is SGHRS and CDR2 is YFSETQ. V shed 0 bases and J 0 bases; nucleotides not matched to a gene: 26. The CDR3 region is CASSLASISHLRDRGDSSGNTIYF. DNA for the CDR3: TGCGCCAGCAGCTTGGCTTCCATCTCCCACTTGCGAGACAGGGGTGACAGCTCTGGAAACACCATATATTTT.

The rearrangement links TRBV5-1 to TRBJ1-1; 9 bases are a match to TRBD1. The CDR3 contains 14 residues. J gave up 5 bases and V 3 bases, and 5 bases lay outside the gene matches. In germline, CDR1 is SGHRS, CDR2 YFSETQ. The chain's CDR3 is CASSSGQGMTEAFF. In nucleotides, the CDR3 is TGCGCCAGCAGCTCGGGACAGGGTATGACTGAAGCTTTCTTT.

The V and J genes are TRBV7-2 and TRBJ2-5, with 12 positions matching TRBD2. This CDR3 is built from 16 residues. Germline V gene data show CDR1 as SGHTA and CDR2 as FQGNSA. V trimming: 2 bases; J trimming: 2 bases; junction bases outside the gene matches: 3. This chain's CDR3 is CASSLLGLAGQETQYF. The CDR3 bases are TGTGCCAGCAGCTTACTCGGACTAGCGGGGCAAGAGACCCAGTACTTC.

This sequence joins TRBV24-1 and TRBJ2-3; 8 bases line up with TRBD2. Trimming took 5 bases from V and 4 from J; bases not matched to a gene: 7. Germline lookup yields CDR1 KGHDR and CDR2 SFDVKD. The CDR3 loop spans 15 amino acids. The CDR3 DNA is TGTGCCACCAGTGCCCAGCGCGGGGGGCCAGATACGCAGTATTTT. Residues: CATSAQRGGPDTQYF.

V usage is TRBV9 and J usage is TRBJ2-3, with a possible D match to TRBD2 (5 bases). The CDR3 is 15 residues long. CDR1 is SGDLS and CDR2 is YYNGEE in the germline V gene. V was pared by 6 bases and J by 2 bases, with 16 bases between. Here the CDR3 reads CASNLWGDNTDTQYF. The CDR3 region has the DNA TGTGCCAGCAACCTGTGGGGAGATAACACAGATACGCAGTATTTT. The full variable domain, its missing parts supplied by reference TRBV9 and TRBJ2-3, is DSGVTQTPKHLITATGQRVTLRCSPRSGDLSVYWYQQSLDQGLQFLIQYYNGEERAKGNILERFSAQQFPDLHSELNLSSLELGDSALYFCASNLWGDNTDTQYFGPGTRLTVL.

The chain combines TRBV27 with TRBJ2-2, with TRBD2 identical over 8 bases. The CDR3 extends over 16 amino acids. Germline loops: CDR1 MNHEY, CDR2 SMNVEV (reference sequence). J was trimmed by 2 bases and V by 6 bases; bases with no gene match: 8. The CDR3 region is CASRYIAGPNTGELFF. CDR3 nucleotide sequence: TGTGCCAGCAGATATATAGCGGGGCCAAACACCGGGGAGCTGTTTTTT.

This clone was detected once. The rearrangement links TRBV6-5 to TRBJ1-1; a weak D match, TRBD1 (5 bases). Deletions cut 9 bases from V and 4 bases from J, with 15 bases between. The CDR3 runs 13 residues. CDR1 is MNHEY, CDR2 SVGAGI, per germline. The CDR3 region is CASCLGPSTEAFF. CDR3 coding DNA: TGTGCCAGTTGCTTGGGGCCCAGCACTGAAGCTTTCTTT.

The chain combines TRBV3-1 (or the pseudogene TRBV3-2) with TRBJ1-2, with TRBD1 matching 10 bases. CDR1 and CDR2 from the germline V gene are LGHDT and YNNKEL (reference sequence). The CDR3 extends over 17 amino acids. V shed 3 bases, J shed 4 bases, and the junction held 11 bases outside the gene matches. The CDR3, as DNA: TGTGCCAGCAGCCACGACCCGACAGGGGGCGCAGGCTATGGCTACACCTTC. It yields the protein CASSHDPTGGAGYGYTF.

This chain joins TRBV5-4 and TRBJ2-3, with 14 bases identical to TRBD2. The CDR3 spans 17 residues. The V segment lost 4 bases and the J segment 2 bases; nucleotides outside the gene matches: 6. Germline values: CDR1 SGHNT, CDR2 YYREEE (reference sequence). This chain's CDR3 is CASSIGTSGGTTDTQYF. The CDR3 DNA follows: TGTGCCAGCAGCATAGGGACTAGCGGGGGCACCACAGATACGCAGTATTTT.

The V gene is TRBV18, the J gene TRBJ1-2; TRBD1 agrees at 7 bases. Germline CDR1 is KGHSH and CDR2 is LQKENI. J gave up 5 bases and V 4 bases, and 4 bases lay outside the gene matches. This CDR3 comprises 13 residues. CDR3 DNA: TGTGCCAGCTCACTGGGGACAGATTATGGCTACACCTTC. It codes for CASSLGTDYGYTF.

V usage is TRBV28 and J usage is TRBJ2-7, with D uncertain. V lost 7 bases to trimming and J lost 3 bases, with 10 bases between them. CDR1 and CDR2 from the germline V gene are MDHEN and SYDVKM. The CDR3 totals 12 residues. CDR3 sequence reads: CASTRVSYEQYF. The CDR3 DNA reads TGTGCCAGCACCCGGGTTAGCTACGAGCAGTACTTC. The full variable domain, completed using reference TRBV28 and TRBJ2-7, is DVKVTQSSRYLVKRTGEKVFLECVQDMDHENMFWYRQDPGLGLRLIYFSYDVKMKEKGDIPEGYSVSREKKERFSLILESASTNQTSMYLCASTRVSYEQYFGPGTRLTVT.

V usage is TRBV7-9 and J usage is TRBJ2-3; TRBD1 agrees at 7 bases. Per germline, CDR1 SEHNR and CDR2 FQNEAQ (reference sequence). Trimming took 1 base from V and 1 from J; bases not matched to a gene: 2. This CDR3 contains 15 residues. The CDR3, as DNA: TGTGCCAGCAGCTTAGTGACAGGGCGCACAGATACGCAGTATTTT. Translated: CASSLVTGRTDTQYF.

CDR3 sequence reads: CAWRIQLNYGYTF. Written as DNA, the CDR3 is TGTGCCTGGAGGATACAGCTCAACTATGGCTACACCTTC. The genes are TRBV30 and TRBJ1-2, with D unresolved. The germline CDR1 and CDR2 sequences are GTSNPN and SVGIG (reference sequence). The germline V and J ends were trimmed by 3 bases and 2 bases, with 10 bases remaining between them. The CDR3 has 13 residues.